The 26 T cell receptor beta chains listed next were all sequenced from one sample in a study of cytomegalovirus exposure and HLA in healthy donors. In the PCR, 60 Vbeta and 13 Jbeta primers were used. The repertoire was sequenced with immunoSEQ multiplex PCR; TCRdb's copy has only in-frame clones and lacks some. In the table there are approximately 170,000 clones, around 80% of which are singletons. The sequencing input was PBMCs. The receptors were gathered from a woman aged 40 to 50 in good health and CMV-seronegative.

The V call is TRBV6-5, the J call TRBJ2-7; 11 nucleotides align to TRBD1. The V and J ends lost 4 bases and 7 bases, in that order; junction bases with no gene match: 9. Germline V lookup: CDR1 MNHEY, CDR2 SVGAGI. The CDR3 totals 15 residues. CDR3 nucleotide sequence: TGTGCCAGCAGTTCATGGACAGGGGGCCATAGGGAGCAGTACTTC. This translates into CASSSWTGGHREQYF.

Worth noting for this clone: Other DNA sequences from this sample encode an identical CDR3 as well. The V and J genes are TRBV29-1 and TRBJ2-3; 8 bases match TRBD2. The germline V gene has CDR1 SQVTM and CDR2 ANQGSEA. The CDR3 loop spans 13 amino acids. V trimming: 4 bases; J trimming: 4 bases; junction bases outside the gene matches: 4. The CDR3 nucleotides read TGCAGCGTTGGGCGGGAGGTATCAGATACGCAGTATTTT. It is translated as CSVGREVSDTQYF.

The rearrangement joins TRBV5-1 to TRBJ1-3; 9 positions agree with TRBD1. The trim removed 3 bases at V and 3 bases at J, leaving 7 bases unmatched. CDR3 size: 16 residues. Germline V gene sequence: CDR1 SGHRS, CDR2 YFSETQ. CDR3 region: CASSSTGGAVGNTIYF. The CDR3 DNA is TGCGCCAGCAGCTCTACAGGGGGCGCGGTTGGAAACACCATATATTTT.

The chain has TRBV7-2 and TRBJ1-2; D gene ambiguous. Germline V gene data show CDR1 as SGHTA and CDR2 as FQGNSA. Between the trimmed V and J ends, which lost 2 bases and 4 bases, there was a span of 5 bases. CDR3 length: 12 amino acids. The CDR3 reads CASSLTGYGYTF. Written as DNA, the CDR3 is TGTGCCAGCAGCTTAACGGGCTATGGCTACACCTTC.

The chain recombines TRBV6-6 with TRBJ1-3; D gene unclear. This CDR3 has 14 residues. Germline V gives CDR1 MNHNY, CDR2 SVGAGI (reference sequence). Trimming removed 5 bases at V and 3 bases at J, with 11 bases between. The DNA of the CDR3 is TGTGCCAGCAGTCACCTCGGAGATGGAAACACCATATATTTT. This gives the protein CASSHLGDGNTIYF.

The J gene is TRBJ1-5, the V gene TRBV28, with D perhaps matching TRBD1 (6 bases). The CDR3 has 14 amino acids. V lost 4 bases and J 7 bases, leaving 14 bases between the germline ends. Germline CDR1 and CDR2: MDHEN and SYDVKM. The CDR3 loop is CASSSGAGHQPQHF. CDR3 DNA sequence: TGTGCCAGCAGTTCAGGGGCAGGGCACCAGCCCCAGCATTTT.

J is TRBJ2-1 and V is TRBV14; 9 bases are shared with TRBD1. CDR3 length equals 15 residues. Germline loops: CDR1 SGHDN, CDR2 FVKESK. The V and J ends lost 4 bases and 4 bases, in that order; junction bases with no gene match: 5. The CDR3 DNA follows: TGTGCCAGCAGCCCACAGGGGGCTTTTTACAATGAGCAGTTCTTC. Protein product: CASSPQGAFYNEQFF.

This clone has just a few counts. V usage is TRBV2 and J usage is TRBJ2-1; D is possibly TRBD2 (5 bases). CDR3 length: 13 residues. Germline-derived CDR1 and CDR2 are SNHLY and FYNNEI. V lost 2 bases to trimming and J lost 8 bases, with 10 bases between them. As DNA, the CDR3 is TGTGCCAGCAGTGAAAGACGGGGAGATGAGCAGTTCTTC. Translating gives CASSERRGDEQFF.

The V and J genes are TRBV5-1 and TRBJ2-6, with D possibly being TRBD2 (7 bases). The V gene lost 0 bases and the J gene lost 2 bases, with 9 bases spanning the gap. CDR3 length: 16 amino acids. The germline CDR1 and CDR2 sequences are SGHRS and YFSETQ. CDR3: CASSLEGGTGANVLTF. CDR3 bases: TGCGCCAGCAGCTTGGAGGGGGGGACTGGGGCCAACGTCCTGACTTTC.

On this clone: Other DNA sequences of this sample code for an identical CDR3. V is TRBV7-3 and J is TRBJ2-5; 9 bases match TRBD2. Germline V gene lookup returns CDR1 SGHTA and CDR2 FQGTGA. The ends lost 6 bases at V and 5 bases at J; junction bases unmatched: 7. The CDR3 has 14 residues. The CDR3 nucleotides read TGTGCCAGCAGTTTAGCGGGAGCGGGGGAGACCCAGTACTTC. The encoded protein is CASSLAGAGETQYF.

This clone was detected only a few times. This CDR3 reads CASRVEPSYNEQFF. The CDR3 nucleotides read TGTGCCAGCAGGGTGGAGCCTTCCTACAATGAGCAGTTCTTC. The chain carries TRBV28 and TRBJ2-1; D uncertain. The CDR3 has 14 amino acids. CDR1 is MDHEN, CDR2 SYDVKM, per germline. V dropped 6 bases and J dropped 1 base, with 10 bases sitting between them.

The V call is TRBV27, the J call TRBJ2-1, with 9 positions matching TRBD2. This CDR3 has 17 residues. With 2 bases clipped from V and 2 bases from J, the junction kept 7 bases outside the gene matches. From germline, CDR1 is MNHEY and CDR2 SMNVEV (reference sequence). The CDR3 coding sequence is TGTGCCAGCAGTTTAAGGACTAGCGCCTTAACCTACAATGAGCAGTTCTTC. This gives the protein CASSLRTSALTYNEQFF.

This chain joins TRBV9 and TRBJ1-1; 10 bases are a match to TRBD1. From germline, CDR1 is SGDLS and CDR2 YYNGEE. This CDR3 has 15 amino acids. The trim removed 4 bases at V and 6 bases at J, leaving 9 bases unmatched. The DNA for the CDR3 is TGTGCCAGCAGCCCCAGACAGGGGGCGAATGCTGAAGCTTTCTTT. Translation gives CASSPRQGANAEAFF.

The chain carries TRBV25-1 and TRBJ1-1; D is unclear. CDR3 length equals 12 residues. V dropped 5 bases and J dropped 10 bases, with 14 bases sitting between them. Germline CDR1 and CDR2: MGHDK and SYGVNS. CDR3 amino acids: CASSLEVSRAFF. CDR3 coding DNA: TGTGCCAGCAGTCTAGAGGTCTCAAGAGCTTTCTTT.

The V gene is TRBV28, the J gene TRBJ1-1; D is undetermined. The V end was cut by 4 bases, the J end by 3 bases, with 12 bases between. Germline V lookup: CDR1 MDHEN, CDR2 SYDVKM. The CDR3 runs 14 residues. CDR3 DNA: TGTGCCAGCAGTTCTGCTACTGAGGACACTGAAGCTTTCTTT. It is translated as CASSSATEDTEAFF. Looking up the rest from reference TRBV28 and TRBJ1-1 gives the full variable domain: DVKVTQSSRYLVKRTGEKVFLECVQDMDHENMFWYRQDPGLGLRLIYFSYDVKMKEKGDIPEGYSVSREKKERFSLILESASTNQTSMYLCASSSATEDTEAFFGQGTRLTVV.

V usage is TRBV6-5 and J usage is TRBJ2-2; TRBD1 matches 7 bases. The trim removed 6 bases at V and 5 bases at J, leaving 9 bases unmatched. Germline V gene data show CDR1 as MNHEY and CDR2 as SVGAGI. This CDR3 has 15 amino acids. The CDR3: CASSPRQGRTGELFF. For the CDR3, the DNA is TGTGCCAGCAGCCCCCGACAGGGAAGGACCGGGGAGCTGTTTTTT.

V is TRBV7-9 and J is TRBJ2-2; no firm D call. Germline CDR1 SEHNR, CDR2 FQNEAQ (reference sequence). Trimming took off 4 bases at V and 5 bases at J, with 8 bases between the two ends. The CDR3 extends over 13 amino acids. CDR3 residues: CASSSSLTGELFF. The CDR3 DNA reads as TGTGCCAGCAGCTCCTCCTTAACCGGGGAGCTGTTTTTT.

In regard to this clone: An end of the junction differs from the germline gene, which may be a read error. This chain links TRBV6-5 with TRBJ1-2, with 7 nucleotides matching TRBD1. This CDR3 spans 11 amino acids. Germline loops: CDR1 MNHEY, CDR2 SVGAGI. The DNA of the CDR3 is TGTGCCAGCAGTAGCCTCCGGGACAGAGTCTTC. Residues: CASSSLRDRVF.

This chain uses TRBV14 with TRBJ1-2; 7 bases are shared with TRBD1. CDR3 length: 15 residues. Per the germline V gene, CDR1 is SGHDN and CDR2 is FVKESK. V dropped 0 bases and J dropped 8; count of bases not matched to a gene: 9. The DNA for the CDR3 is TGTGCCAGCAGCCAAGATGTGAGACAGGGTGAAGGCTACACCTTC. This sequence encodes CASSQDVRQGEGYTF. Full variable domain (missing parts from reference TRBV14 and TRBJ1-2): EAGVTQFPSHSVIEKGQTVTLRCDPISGHDNLYWYRRVMGKEIKFLLHFVKESKQDESGMPNNRFLAERTGGTYSTLKVQPAELEDSGVYFCASSQDVRQGEGYTFGSGTRLTVV.

This clone has a single count. This chain links TRBV29-1 with TRBJ1-1; D not certain. V was trimmed by 3 bases and J by 0 bases, leaving 11 bases between them. In germline, CDR1 is SQVTM, CDR2 ANQGSEA. The CDR3 loop spans 14 amino acids. The CDR3 protein is CSVEGRRMNTEAFF. The CDR3 DNA reads as TGCAGCGTTGAGGGTAGGCGGATGAACACTGAAGCTTTCTTT.

There are a few counts of this clone. The chain recombines TRBV2 with TRBJ1-4; 9 nucleotides agree with TRBD1. V was pared by 1 base and J by 7 bases, with 1 base of the junction left unmatched. The CDR3 sequence is 14 residues long. CDR1 is SNHLY and CDR2 is FYNNEI in the germline V gene. Here the CDR3 reads CASSEGTGAEKLFF. CDR3 nucleotide sequence: TGTGCCAGCAGTGAAGGGACAGGGGCTGAAAAACTGTTTTTT. Based on the CDR3 plus reference TRBV2 and TRBJ1-4, the full variable domain is EPEVTQTPSHQVTQMGQEVILRCVPISNHLYFYWYRQILGQKVEFLVSFYNNEISEKSEIFDDQFSVERPDGSNFTLKIRSTKLEDSAMYFCASSEGTGAEKLFFGSGTQLSVL.

This clone occurred a few times. The genes are TRBV7-9 and TRBJ2-7; the D is unclear. V was trimmed by 3 bases and J by 0 bases, leaving 15 bases between them. The CDR3 runs to 16 residues. Germline-derived CDR1 and CDR2 are SEHNR and FQNEAQ (reference sequence). Here the CDR3 reads CASSFSPSASSYEQYF. The CDR3, as DNA: TGTGCCAGCAGCTTTAGTCCTTCTGCTAGCTCCTACGAGCAGTACTTC.

V and J are TRBV6-1 and TRBJ1-5; no reliable D call. Trimming left V 2 bases short and J 3 bases short, with 8 bases between. Looked up from germline, CDR1 is MNHNS and CDR2 is SASEGT. The CDR3 spans 14 residues. CDR3 nucleotides: TGTGCCAGCAGTGAAAACGGGTCCAATCAGCCCCAGCATTTT. This sequence encodes CASSENGSNQPQHF.

The gene calls are TRBV29-1 and TRBJ1-1; unclear D gene. The CDR3 is made up of 16 amino acids. Trimming cost V 4 bases and J 0 bases, with 18 bases left between them. Germline CDR1 is SQVTM and CDR2 is ANQGSEA. The DNA for the CDR3 is TGCAGCGTTGGCGCCCTCATAGGGAGAGTGAACACTGAAGCTTTCTTT. This codes for CSVGALIGRVNTEAFF.

This chain links TRBV6-5 with TRBJ2-1; D may be TRBD1 (6 bases). V lost 5 bases to trimming and J lost 0 bases, with 11 bases between them. The CDR3 is 15 amino acids. Germline loops: CDR1 MNHEY, CDR2 SVGAGI. The DNA of the CDR3 is TGTGCCAGCAGTCCCGGACAGAGCTCCTACAATGAGCAGTTCTTC. Translation: CASSPGQSSYNEQFF.

V usage is TRBV18 and J usage is TRBJ2-7; 7 nucleotides line up with TRBD2. The trim removed 4 bases at V and 2 bases at J, leaving 8 bases unmatched. The CDR3 is made up of 15 amino acids. The germline V gene has CDR1 KGHSH and CDR2 LQKENI. The CDR3 sequence is CASSLGGGYPYEQYF. DNA for the CDR3: TGTGCCAGCTCACTCGGGGGAGGGTACCCCTACGAGCAGTACTTC.